This T cell receptor beta chain was obtained from a study of T cell responses to AZD1222 COVID-19 vaccine. Pooled together were second doses at about 4 or about 12 weeks. Trimming left V 3 bases short and J 5 bases short, with 8 bases between. The CDR3 length is 13 residues. Germline V CDR1 and CDR2: KGHSH, LQKENI. Findings and caveats of the study: Targets within unmutated variant regions were reportedly found for nearly half of spike-specific TCRs. Repertoire samples came only from after the peak T cell response. Spike-specific TCR depth and breadth grew after two AZD1222 doses.

This clone was counted a few times. Its antigen is still unknown. The protocol was immunoSEQ multiplex PCR, while the TCRdb copy is restricted to in-frame clones and leaves out a portion. The sample lists approximately 50,000 clones; 75% to 90% were seen once. The rearrangement links TRBV18 to TRBJ1-5; D unclear. The TCR comes from an adult who received the AZD1222 COVID-19 vaccine. The material was peripheral blood, obtained 28 days after the second AZD1222 dose. CDR3: CASSPGEHQPQHF. In DNA form, the CDR3 reads TGTGCCAGCTCACCGGGTGAACATCAGCCCCAGCATTTT. The full variable domain, completed using reference TRBV18 and TRBJ1-5, is NAGVMQNPRHLVRRRGQEARLRCSPMKGHSHVYWYRQLPEEGLKFMVYLQKENIIDESGMPKERFSAEFPKEGPSILRIQQVVRGDSAAYFCASSPGEHQPQHFGDGTRLSIL.